This record concerns one T cell receptor (beta chain) sequence. Its specificity is not known. Unique molecular identifiers were used in preparing the TCRbeta library. MiXCR was run by TCRdb on the PCR reads, yielding one entry per CDR3 protein. The sample lists fewer than 450,000 distinct CDR3 sequences; around 16% were seen once. The sample belongs to a study of T-cell reconstitution after alpha-beta-depleted transplantation in children. Notes on the study in general: After one year, T-cell counts and TCRbeta diversity mostly came from new T cells. Some patients' high day-60 TCRbeta diversity was attributed to recipient cells surviving conditioning.

The CDR3 consists of 14 residues. The V end was cut by 3 bases, the J end by 2 bases, with 12 bases between. Germline V gene lookup returns CDR1 DFQATT and CDR2 SNEGSKA (reference sequence). J is TRBJ2-3 and V is TRBV20-1; D gene uncertain. The sequencing used PBMCs, mostly from graft donor cells, collected 360 days after TCRalphabeta/CD19-depleted stem cell transplant. The TCR sequence derives from a male patient aged 2 to 9 who had a stem cell transplant for acute lymphoblastic leukemia, so the T cells may come from the graft donor. DNA of the CDR3: TGCAGTGCTAGCCAAGGTACCCCCACAGATACGCAGTATTTT. It codes for CSASQGTPTDTQYF.